This TCR beta chain was retrieved from a study of T cells in Graves' hyperthyroidism and ophthalmopathy. TCR beta CDR3 regions were amplified from RNA. The HTBI primer set drove a first-round RT-PCR of the TCR CDR3. TCRdb ran MiXCR on the multiplex PCR reads and lists one entry per CDR3 protein. The table records 450,000 to 650,000 distinct CDR3 sequences, 14% of them present only once. The sample holds many counts of this clonotype. Germline V gives CDR1 GTSNPN, CDR2 SVGIG (reference sequence). The trim removed 0 bases at V and 3 bases at J, leaving 4 bases unmatched. The length of the CDR3 is 14 residues. Exclusion of patients followed from uncontrolled infection, other autoimmune disease, pregnancy or lactation.

V usage is TRBV30 and J usage is TRBJ1-1; 7 nucleotides align to TRBD1. Sequenced input: blood. The source is a woman aged 18-29 years with Graves' ophthalmopathy. In DNA form, the CDR3 reads TGTGCCTGGAGTGTTGGGCAGGGGGACACTGAAGCTTTCTTT. It is translated as CAWSVGQGDTEAFF.